This T cell receptor beta chain derives from a study of Ad26.COV2.S vaccination and SARS-CoV-2 variants. The wider study: Ad26.COV2.S given intramuscularly, once or twice 56 days apart.

To note about this clone: Its antigen is as yet unknown.

The table came from immunoSEQ multiplex PCR; TCRdb's copy has only in-frame clones and leaves some out. The sample lists roughly 330,000 clones; under 90% were seen once. The treatment is: 19 received Ad26.COV2.S at low or high dose, single or two shots; about 5 received placebo; per-sample allocation not given. Each sample was drawn 63 days after the first injection (of vaccine or placebo). Participants' vaccine, an Ad26 vector, delivered Wuhan-strain SARS-CoV-2 spike. The germline V gene has CDR1 SGHKS and CDR2 YYEKEE (reference sequence). The length of the CDR3 is 15 residues. Study findings and constraints: Breadth of non-spike TCRs did not differ between vaccinees and placebo recipients.

The chain couples TRBV5-5 to TRBJ1-3; no reliable D call. This sample comprised peripheral blood, obtained in a trial of Ad26.COV2.S vaccine versus placebo. This clonotype originated in a person aged 18-60 years who received the Ad26.COV2.S COVID-19 vaccine or a placebo. This CDR3 is CASEGRRTSGNTIYF. In DNA form, the CDR3 reads TGTGCAAGCGAGGGTAGAAGAACCTCTGGAAACACCATATATTTT.